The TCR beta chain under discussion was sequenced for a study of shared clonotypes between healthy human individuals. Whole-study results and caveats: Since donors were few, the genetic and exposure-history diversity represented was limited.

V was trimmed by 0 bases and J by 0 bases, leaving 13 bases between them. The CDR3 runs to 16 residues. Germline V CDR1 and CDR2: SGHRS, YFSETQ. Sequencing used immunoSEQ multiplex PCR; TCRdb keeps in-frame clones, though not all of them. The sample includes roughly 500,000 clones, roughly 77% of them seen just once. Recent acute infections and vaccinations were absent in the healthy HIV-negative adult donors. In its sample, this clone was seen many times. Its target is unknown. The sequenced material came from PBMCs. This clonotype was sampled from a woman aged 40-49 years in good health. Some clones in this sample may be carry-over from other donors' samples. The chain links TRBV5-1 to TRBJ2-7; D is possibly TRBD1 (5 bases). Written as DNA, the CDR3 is TGCGCCAGCAGCTTGGAAGGGGTCCCACCCTCCTACGAGCAGTACTTC. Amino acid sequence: CASSLEGVPPSYEQYF.